This T cell receptor (beta chain) was recovered during a study of cytomegalovirus exposure and HLA in healthy donors. The PCR used 60 Vbeta and 13 Jbeta primers. Method: immunoSEQ multiplex PCR; TCRdb's copy keeps in-frame clones and lacks some. The sample shows about 140,000 clones, around 82% of them seen only once. The receptor comes from a female donor in good health and CMV-seronegative. The sample consisted of PBMCs.

The CDR3 region has the DNA TGTGCCAGCAGCCTTCTCGGGGGGGTAGGGGCCTACGAGCAGTACTTC. Its translation is CASSLLGGVGAYEQYF. The V gene is TRBV14, the J gene TRBJ2-7; 8 bases map to TRBD2. In germline, CDR1 is SGHDN, CDR2 FVKESK. There are 16 residues in the CDR3. V was pared by 4 bases and J by 2 bases, with 10 bases of the junction left unmatched.